This T cell receptor beta chain was captured by sequencing in a study of blood T cell repertoires in COVID-19. Study-wide context: Sites in the United States, Italy and Spain provided acute and convalescent COVID-19 samples. In each case, the material was cDNA or gDNA derived from T cells, B-cell-depleted T cells, or PBMCs.

Per the original methods: Reference gene primer amplification yielded estimated nucleated cell counts. Here immunoSEQ multiplex PCR was the method, and the copy in TCRdb shows in-frame clones only, minus some. D and trimming come from the DNA, and the V and J calls and clone size come from that table. This sample has roughly 190,000 clones; about 93% occur once, and the top ten carry nearly 0.55%. CDR1 and CDR2 (germline): SGHAT, FQNNGV. With V trimmed by 7 bases and J by 6 bases, 3 bases remained unmatched. The CDR3 contains 13 residues. This chain joins TRBV11-2 and TRBJ1-3; 10 bases fit TRBD1. This sequence was found in a man in his forties or fifties with acute or convalescent COVID-19. The sample consisted of peripheral blood. The CDR3 reads CASTRQGANTIYF. CDR3 bases: TGTGCCAGCACCAGACAGGGGGCAAACACCATATATTTT.